Below, 32 T cell receptor beta chains from the same sample are listed, as sequenced in a study of CD8 T cells in ankylosing spondylitis. TCRdb used MiXCR to reprocess the 5' RACE reads, holding one entry per CDR3 protein. The sample has 130,000 or so distinct CDR3 sequences; over 6.5% are singletons. Sequences were obtained from blood, either unsorted or a sorted T cell fraction (not recorded which). These receptors originate from a male donor with ankylosing spondylitis or in good health (not recorded which).

In its sample, this clonotype was seen many times. The CDR3 nucleotides are TGTGCCAGCAGCTTCCTAGCCAACAATGAGCAGTTCTTC. As protein: CASSFLANNEQFF. The V gene is TRBV7-2, the J gene TRBJ2-1; tentative D call: TRBD2 (5 bases). Per germline, CDR1 SGHTA and CDR2 FQGNSA. V lost 3 bases to trimming and J lost 5 bases, with 8 bases between them. CDR3 length equals 13 residues. The full variable domain, with the rest looked up from reference TRBV7-2 and TRBJ2-1, is GAGVSQSPSNKVTEKGKDVELRCDPISGHTALYWYRQSLGQGLEFLIYFQGNSAPDKSGLPSDRFSAERTGGSVSTLTIQRTQQEDSAVYLCASSFLANNEQFFGPGTRLTVL.

This clonotype was observed at least ten times. The gene calls are TRBV5-1 and TRBJ2-3; the D is unclear. Per the germline V gene, CDR1 is SGHRS and CDR2 is YFSETQ. V lost 0 bases and J 4 bases, leaving 9 bases between the germline ends. This CDR3 has 14 residues. CDR3 coding DNA: TGCGCCAGCAGCTTGGCAACAAACCCAGATACGCAGTATTTT. This translates into CASSLATNPDTQYF.

The sample holds many counts of this clonotype. The junction shows a germline mismatch at one end, possibly a read error. The rearrangement uses TRBV20-1 and TRBJ2-3, with D tentatively TRBD1 or TRBD2 (5 bases each). Germline assignment: CDR1 DFQATT and CDR2 SNEGSKA (reference sequence). The CDR3 has 14 residues. The CDR3 coding sequence is TGCAGTGCTAGTACGGGGACCAGCACAAATACGCAGTATTTT. It yields the protein CSASTGTSTNTQYF.

This clonotype was counted ten times or more. The rearrangement uses TRBV10-3 and TRBJ2-7; D possibly corresponds to TRBD1 (5 bases). The germline V gene has CDR1 ENHRY and CDR2 SYGVKD. The germline V and J ends were trimmed by 6 bases and 5 bases, with 11 bases remaining between them. The CDR3 is made up of 12 amino acids. In nucleotides, the CDR3 is TGTGCCATCAGGGTTCAGGGCCACGAGCAGTACTTC. Translation gives CAIRVQGHEQYF.

Ten or more counts support this clonotype. The V gene is TRBV5-1, the J gene TRBJ2-3; 7 positions match TRBD1. The V segment lost 4 bases and the J segment 3 bases; nucleotides outside the gene matches: 8. Germline V gene data show CDR1 as SGHRS and CDR2 as YFSETQ. The CDR3 extends over 15 amino acids. In DNA form, the CDR3 reads TGCGCCAGCAGCCTGAGTACAGGGGAGACAGATACGCAGTATTTT. Protein: CASSLSTGETDTQYF.

This clonotype has ten or more counts. V usage is TRBV5-1 and J usage is TRBJ2-1; 11 bases match TRBD2. This CDR3 is built from 18 residues. V shed 4 bases and J 9 bases; nucleotides not matched to a gene: 18. Germline V gives CDR1 SGHRS, CDR2 YFSETQ. The DNA for the CDR3 is TGCGCCAGCAGCCCGCAACCCCTAGCGGGAGGAGGGTTTGGTGAGCAGTTCTTC. Its protein product is CASSPQPLAGGGFGEQFF.

This clonotype appeared many times. The chain is built from TRBV30 and TRBJ2-3; D is unclear. The CDR3 covers 12 residues. Germline CDR1 and CDR2: GTSNPN and SVGIG (reference sequence). V dropped 0 bases and J dropped 3 bases, with 4 bases sitting between them. The CDR3 loop is CAWSVSTDTQYF. CDR3 DNA sequence: TGTGCCTGGAGTGTATCGACAGATACGCAGTATTTT.

This clonotype has at least ten counts. This chain connects TRBV7-2 to TRBJ2-3; D is perhaps TRBD2 (6 bases). Germline CDR1 is SGHTA and CDR2 is FQGNSA. The CDR3 extends over 17 amino acids. With 3 bases removed from V and 0 bases from J, the gap between germline ends came to 16 bases. CDR3 protein: CASSFHYSGTSTDTQYF. DNA for the CDR3: TGTGCCAGCAGCTTCCATTATAGCGGCACTAGCACAGATACGCAGTATTTT.

This clonotype was seen ten or more times. This CDR3 reads CASRPGTSGTGELFF. CDR3 nucleotides: TGCGCCAGCAGACCCGGGACTAGCGGGACCGGGGAGCTGTTTTTT. The chain links TRBV5-1 to TRBJ2-2, with 12 positions matching TRBD2. The ends lost 5 bases at V and 5 bases at J; junction bases unmatched: 4. Germline values: CDR1 SGHRS, CDR2 YFSETQ. This CDR3 spans 15 amino acids. The entire variable domain, with the rest obtained from reference TRBV5-1 and TRBJ2-2, is as follows: KAGVTQTPRYLIKTRGQQVTLSCSPISGHRSVSWYQQTPGQGLQFLFEYFSETQRNKGNFPGRFSGRQFSNSRSEMNVSTLELGDSALYLCASRPGTSGTGELFFGEGSRLTVL.

In its sample, this clonotype was seen a few times. The V gene is TRBV20-1, the J gene TRBJ1-1; D is possibly TRBD1 (5 bases). With 5 bases removed from V and 0 bases from J, the gap between germline ends came to 16 bases. The CDR3 extends over 15 amino acids. From germline, CDR1 is DFQATT and CDR2 SNEGSKA (reference sequence). CDR3 in amino acids: CSARAAGGMNTEAFF. The CDR3 DNA reads TGCAGTGCTCGGGCGGCGGGGGGGATGAACACTGAAGCTTTCTTT.

This clonotype was seen repeatedly, ten times or more. The V call is TRBV5-1, the J call TRBJ2-1; possibly TRBD2 for D (7 bases). Per the germline V gene, CDR1 is SGHRS and CDR2 is YFSETQ. This CDR3 spans 17 amino acids. V lost 0 bases and J 6 bases, leaving 19 bases between the germline ends. DNA for the CDR3: TGCGCCAGCAGCTTGGCGCAACTAGCGCTGGGGGCCAATGAGCAGTTCTTC. Translation gives CASSLAQLALGANEQFF. The variable domain in full, with the rest retrieved from reference TRBV5-1 and TRBJ2-1, is KAGVTQTPRYLIKTRGQQVTLSCSPISGHRSVSWYQQTPGQGLQFLFEYFSETQRNKGNFPGRFSGRQFSNSRSEMNVSTLELGDSALYLCASSLAQLALGANEQFFGPGTRLTVL.

There are many counts of this clonotype. The chain couples TRBV5-1 to TRBJ1-1, with a tentative D call TRBD1 (5 bases). This CDR3 comprises 15 residues. The ends were cut back, 1 base at V and 1 base at J, with 11 bases in the middle. The germline gives CDR1 SGHRS, CDR2 YFSETQ. CDR3 DNA sequence: TGCGCCAGCAGCTTGCGTCAGGGCCAGAACACTGAAGCTTTCTTT. It encodes CASSLRQGQNTEAFF.

Ten or more counts support this clonotype. The genes are TRBV6-5 and TRBJ2-7, with D possibly called TRBD1 or TRBD2 (6 bases each). Between the trimmed V and J ends, which lost 0 bases and 0 bases, there was a span of 21 bases. The length of the CDR3 is 19 residues. Germline V gene sequence: CDR1 MNHEY, CDR2 SVGAGI. The CDR3 protein is CASSYSRGGRGFSSYEQYF. The CDR3 region has the DNA TGTGCCAGCAGTTACTCCCGAGGGGGGCGAGGTTTTAGCTCCTACGAGCAGTACTTC.

This clonotype was seen many times. The chain carries TRBV20-1 and TRBJ1-1, with a weak D call TRBD1 (6 bases). Germline loops: CDR1 DFQATT, CDR2 SNEGSKA (reference sequence). The CDR3 is 14 residues long. V was shortened by 5 bases and J by 0 bases, with 13 bases between the two germline ends. The CDR3 sequence is CSAAQGLMNTEAFF. As DNA, the CDR3 is TGCAGTGCTGCCCAGGGGCTCATGAACACTGAAGCTTTCTTT.

The table lists this clonotype with many counts. The chain links TRBV28 to TRBJ2-3; D is uncertain. Germline loops: CDR1 MDHEN, CDR2 SYDVKM. The CDR3 has 16 residues. V gave up 6 bases and J gave up 0 bases, with 16 bases separating them. This CDR3 is CASSLPSDGSTDTQYF. CDR3 nucleotide sequence: TGTGCCAGCAGCCTCCCTTCCGACGGTAGCACAGATACGCAGTATTTT.

This clonotype was counted at least ten times. The chain employs TRBV5-5 and TRBJ2-7; TRBD1 might be the D (5 bases). CDR3 length: 16 residues. The V and J ends lost 0 bases and 3 bases respectively, with 16 bases between them. Germline CDR1 and CDR2: SGHKS and YYEKEE (reference sequence). In DNA, the CDR3 is TGTGCCAGCAGCTTGGCCCCAGGGCAAAACCTCTACGAGCAGTACTTC. Amino acids: CASSLAPGQNLYEQYF.

This clonotype has a count of ten or more. The chain carries TRBV5-1 and TRBJ1-1, with a weak D call TRBD1 (5 bases). V lost 2 bases to trimming and J lost 3 bases, with 11 bases between them. CDR1 is SGHRS, CDR2 YFSETQ, per germline. This CDR3 is 14 amino acids long. The CDR3 loop is CASSLSGVDTEAFF. CDR3 nucleotides: TGCGCCAGCAGCTTATCGGGGGTAGACACTGAAGCTTTCTTT.

This clonotype was counted ten times or more. This sequence joins TRBV5-1 and TRBJ2-4; D call uncertain. The CDR3 runs 15 residues. Trimming stripped 4 bases from V and 1 base from J, with 12 bases between. Looked up from germline, CDR1 is SGHRS and CDR2 is YFSETQ. CDR3 protein: CASSPENEAKNIQYF. In nucleotides, the CDR3 is TGCGCCAGCAGCCCTGAGAACGAGGCCAAAAACATTCAGTACTTC. Full variable domain (remainder filled in from reference TRBV5-1 and TRBJ2-4): KAGVTQTPRYLIKTRGQQVTLSCSPISGHRSVSWYQQTPGQGLQFLFEYFSETQRNKGNFPGRFSGRQFSNSRSEMNVSTLELGDSALYLCASSPENEAKNIQYFGAGTRLSVL.

The sample holds many counts of this clonotype. V usage is TRBV7-8 and J usage is TRBJ2-2; D is unclear. This CDR3 has 15 amino acids. V lost 2 bases, J lost 4 bases, and 11 bases lay in between. The V gene's germline CDR1 is SGHVS and CDR2 FQNEAQ. CDR3 region: CASSLSIPSTGELFF. The DNA of the CDR3 is TGTGCCAGCAGCTTAAGTATTCCTTCCACCGGGGAGCTGTTTTTT.

This clonotype was found a few times. The J gene is TRBJ2-7, the V gene TRBV6-2 or TRBV6-3; 8 bases line up with TRBD2. The CDR3 extends over 15 amino acids. The junction had 10 bases not matched to a gene; V was cut back by 6 bases and J by 3 bases. Germline V gives CDR1 MNHEY, CDR2 SVGEGT. The CDR3 loop is CASRLPISGIYEQYF. The CDR3 DNA sequence: TGTGCCAGCAGGTTACCTATTAGCGGGATCTACGAGCAGTACTTC.

This clonotype has only a few counts. The chain is built from TRBV12-3 or TRBV12-4 and TRBJ1-2; TRBD1 aligns across 7 bases. There are 13 residues in the CDR3. V lost 7 bases and J lost 4; bases outside the gene matches: 6. The CDR3 nucleotides read TGTGCCAGCAAGCCACAGGGGAGCTATGGCTACACCTTC. Its translation: CASKPQGSYGYTF.

There are many counts of this clonotype. J is TRBJ2-5 and V is TRBV7-8, with D perhaps matching TRBD2 (6 bases). There are 13 residues in the CDR3. Between the trimmed V and J ends, which lost 6 bases and 3 bases, there was a span of 11 bases. Germline lookup yields CDR1 SGHVS and CDR2 FQNEAQ. As DNA, the CDR3 is TGTGCCAGCAGTCTGGGGGAGGAAGAGACCCAGTACTTC. This gives the protein CASSLGEEETQYF.

In this sample, this clonotype turned up many times. Its ends do not fully match the called genes, so a read error is possible. J is TRBJ2-1 and V is TRBV7-2; weak D call: TRBD2 (6 bases). The CDR3 sequence is 16 residues long. CDR1 and CDR2 (germline): SGHTA, FQGNSA. CDR3 protein: CASSIAPSVSYNEQFF. The CDR3 nucleotides read TGTGCCAGCAGCATAGCCCCTAGCGTCTCCTACAATGAGCAGTTCTTC.

At least ten counts were recorded for this clonotype. This chain connects TRBV5-1 to TRBJ2-5; no firm D call. With 0 bases removed from V and 3 bases from J, the gap between germline ends came to 9 bases. The CDR3 loop spans 14 amino acids. Germline V gene data show CDR1 as SGHRS and CDR2 as YFSETQ. CDR3 DNA sequence: TGCGCCAGCAGCTTGGCCCTGGGGAAAGAGACCCAGTACTTC. It specifies CASSLALGKETQYF.

This clonotype was counted at least ten times. The chain links TRBV4-3 to TRBJ2-5; 8 bases line up with TRBD1. The germline V gene has CDR1 LGHNA and CDR2 YSLEER. The junction had 10 bases not matched to a gene; V was cut back by 11 bases and J by 5 bases. The CDR3 covers 13 residues. CDR3 region: CASSGQGQETQYF. CDR3 nucleotides: TGCGCCTCCTCAGGACAGGGTCAGGAGACCCAGTACTTC.

Ten or more counts support this clonotype. V gene TRBV28 combines with J gene TRBJ1-2; TRBD1 aligns across 7 bases. J was trimmed by 2 bases and V by 1 base; bases with no gene match: 1. CDR3 size: 14 residues. The germline V gene has CDR1 MDHEN and CDR2 SYDVKM. The CDR3 region is CASSLLQGNYGYTF. The CDR3 region has the DNA TGTGCCAGCAGTTTATTACAGGGGAACTATGGCTACACCTTC.

This clonotype was seen at least ten times. The chain joins TRBV7-8 to TRBJ2-1; D uncertain. Per the germline V gene, CDR1 is SGHVS and CDR2 is FQNEAQ. CDR3 length: 13 amino acids. Trimming took 1 base from V and 7 from J, leaving 8 bases between them. This CDR3 reads CASSLVYRNEQFF. CDR3 in DNA: TGTGCCAGCAGCTTAGTGTATCGAAATGAGCAGTTCTTC.

At least ten counts were recorded for this clonotype. The chain is built from TRBV3-1 and TRBJ2-7, with D possibly matching TRBD1 (5 bases). Trimming took off 3 bases at V and 8 bases at J, with 17 bases between the two ends. The CDR3 has 14 amino acids. Germline loops: CDR1 LGHDT, CDR2 YNNKEL (reference sequence). The CDR3 DNA is TGTGCCAGCAGCCACGACGGGTCCAGGGCGAAGCAGTACTTC. Translating it yields CASSHDGSRAKQYF.

This clonotype was seen at least ten times. The chain combines TRBV7-2 with TRBJ2-5; D may correspond to TRBD1 or TRBD2 (6 bases each). This CDR3 is 15 amino acids long. CDR1 is SGHTA and CDR2 is FQGNSA in the germline V gene. V lost 6 bases, J lost 4 bases, and 18 bases lay in between. CDR3 loop: CASSQQGLSPETQYF. For the CDR3, the DNA is TGTGCCAGCAGTCAACAGGGACTCTCCCCAGAGACCCAGTACTTC.

By frequency in the sample, this clonotype is medium-sized. This chain joins TRBV4-3 and TRBJ2-3; D gene uncertain. Germline V gene sequence: CDR1 LGHNA, CDR2 YSLEER. V dropped 0 bases and J dropped 2 bases, with 15 bases sitting between them. The CDR3 sequence is 17 residues long. For the CDR3, the DNA is TGCGCCAGCAGCCAAGATAGGATGCCGACGGACACAGATACGCAGTATTTT. Residues: CASSQDRMPTDTDTQYF.

This clonotype has a count of ten or more. V and J are TRBV24-1 and TRBJ2-7; D is possibly TRBD2 (6 bases). CDR3 length equals 15 residues. Trimming stripped 3 bases from V and 2 bases from J, with 13 bases between. CDR1 and CDR2 from the germline V gene are KGHDR and SFDVKD. In DNA form, the CDR3 reads TGTGCCACCAGTGATCGAAAGGGCGGGACCTACGAGCAGTACTTC. This translates into CATSDRKGGTYEQYF.

This clonotype was picked up many times. V gene TRBV3-1 combines with J gene TRBJ2-2; TRBD2 aligns across 8 bases. V lost 2 bases, J lost 0 bases, and 2 bases stayed unmatched. This CDR3 spans 16 amino acids. Germline-derived CDR1 and CDR2 are LGHDT and YNNKEL (reference sequence). CDR3 coding DNA: TGTGCCAGCAGCCAACTGGGACTAGCGAACACCGGGGAGCTGTTTTTT. Translated, it gives CASSQLGLANTGELFF.